This T cell receptor (beta chain) was observed in a study of cytomegalovirus exposure and HLA in healthy donors. Study results and limitations: High sensitivity and specificity were reportedly achieved when the classifier diagnosed cytomegalovirus status. Whilst most TCR sequences proved rare, a subset of public TCRs occurred across many donors. A few CMV-associated chains proved CMV antigen-specific in vitro. 150 to 200 TCR beta chains were listed as cytomegalovirus-associated.

Here immunoSEQ multiplex PCR was the method, and the copy in TCRdb shows in-frame clones only, minus some. The sample includes tens of thousands of clones, approximately 89% of them seen just once. This clone was recorded a few times. Its target is not known. The germline V and J ends were trimmed by 1 base and 4 bases, with 6 bases remaining between them. The germline V gene encodes CDR1 SGHKS and CDR2 YYEKEE (reference sequence). The CDR3 is 12 amino acids. Sequenced: PBMCs. V usage is TRBV5-5 and J usage is TRBJ2-7; no clear D. The clonotype was recovered from a woman between 18 and 30 years old in good health and CMV-seropositive. CDR3 loop: CASSLSLYEQYF. The DNA of the CDR3 is TGTGCCAGCAGCTTGTCTTTGTACGAGCAGTACTTC.